This T cell receptor (beta chain) was captured by sequencing in a study of cytomegalovirus exposure and HLA in healthy donors. This CDR3 is 16 amino acids long. In germline, CDR1 is SGHKS, CDR2 YYEKEE (reference sequence). With 0 bases clipped from V and 4 bases from J, the junction kept 5 bases outside the gene matches. Study results and caveats: The later analysis indicated that the majority of CMV-associated TCR beta chains appeared HLA-restricted.

The study ran its PCR with 60 Vbeta and 13 Jbeta primers. Assay: immunoSEQ multiplex PCR; the TCRdb copy retains only in-frame clones and omits some. The repertoire has over 150,000 clones, around 77% of them found once; the top ten carry less than 2.5%. With regard to this clone: Its antigen is not identified.

The TCR originated in a man aged 45-65 years in good health and CMV-seropositive. What was sequenced was PBMCs. This chain connects TRBV5-5 to TRBJ1-1; TRBD1 agrees at 11 bases. The DNA for the CDR3 is TGTGCCAGCAGCTTGGTTGGGACAGGGGGAGGCACTGAAGCTTTCTTT. Amino acids: CASSLVGTGGGTEAFF. The entire variable domain, with the rest obtained from reference TRBV5-5 and TRBJ1-1, is as follows: DAGVTQSPTHLIKTRGQQVTLRCSPISGHKSVSWYQQVLGQGPQFIFQYYEKEERGRGNFPDRFSARQFPNYSSELNVNALLLGDSALYLCASSLVGTGGGTEAFFGQGTRLTVV.